These 20 T cell receptor beta chains were sequenced from one sample in a study of T cell repertoires in cytomegalovirus infection. MiXCR was run by TCRdb on the reads, yielding one entry per CDR3 protein. Of about 740,000 distinct CDR3 sequences listed, under 40% are singletons. The sample was PBMCs. These receptors were taken from a human donor in good health (CMV status not recorded). Some clones in this sample may be carry-over from other donors' samples.

The rearrangement links TRBV19 to TRBJ2-2; D gene uncertain. The germline CDR1 and CDR2 sequences are LNHDA and SQIVND (reference sequence). There are 15 residues in the CDR3. Trimming removed 6 bases at V and 4 bases at J, with 15 bases between. CDR3 in amino acids: CASSLLIAGTGELFF. The CDR3 DNA reads TGTGCCAGTAGCCTCCTCATAGCAGGCACCGGGGAGCTGTTTTTT.

A few counts support this clonotype. This sequence joins TRBV12-3 or TRBV12-4 and TRBJ1-1, with TRBD1 identical over 7 bases. V was clipped by 6 bases and J by 6 bases; unmatched bases: 7. There are 13 residues in the CDR3. As DNA, the CDR3 is TGTGCCAGCAGGCAAGGGGGCTACTCTGAAGCTTTCTTT. This translates into CASRQGGYSEAFF.

This sequence joins TRBV5-1 and TRBJ2-2; TRBD1 might be the D (6 bases). V dropped 0 bases and J dropped 6 bases, with 9 bases sitting between them. Germline V CDR1 and CDR2: SGHRS, YFSETQ. The CDR3 sequence is 14 residues long. This chain's CDR3 is CASSLAQGSGELFF. CDR3 in DNA: TGCGCCAGCAGCTTGGCACAGGGCTCCGGGGAGCTGTTTTTT.

V is TRBV11-2 and J is TRBJ2-7; D is ambiguous. The CDR3 covers 14 residues. Trimming left V 2 bases short and J 3 bases short, with 11 bases between. CDR1 and CDR2 from the germline V gene are SGHAT and FQNNGV. The CDR3 protein is CASSLPSALYEQYF. The DNA for the CDR3 is TGTGCCAGCAGCTTACCCTCTGCTCTCTACGAGCAGTACTTC.

A word on this clonotype: A read error may account for a junction end that differs from germline. The chain's CDR3 is CASSGDMRSLNAQFF. In DNA, the CDR3 is TGTGCCAGCAGCGGGGACATGCGCAGCCTCAATGCGCAGTTCTTC. The rearrangement links TRBV11-2 to TRBJ2-1, with a weak D call TRBD1 (6 bases). This CDR3 contains 15 residues. In germline, CDR1 is SGHAT, CDR2 FQNNGV.

In this sample, this clonotype turned up many times. The CDR3 DNA follows: TGTGCCAGCAGCTCCGGGACTAGGGGCAATGAGCAGTTCTTC. Its translation: CASSSGTRGNEQFF. The chain has TRBV7-2 and TRBJ2-1, with 8 bases identical to TRBD2. Germline lookup yields CDR1 SGHTA and CDR2 FQGNSA. The CDR3 totals 14 residues. V lost 4 bases and J lost 6; bases outside the gene matches: 5.

The V call is TRBV7-2, the J call TRBJ2-1, with TRBD2 identical over 11 bases. CDR1 and CDR2 from the germline V gene are SGHTA and FQGNSA. CDR3 length: 18 amino acids. V shed 2 bases and J 0 bases; nucleotides not matched to a gene: 6. As DNA, the CDR3 is TGTGCCAGCAGCTTAACTAGCGGGGGAATAAGCTCCTACAATGAGCAGTTCTTC. Encoded protein: CASSLTSGGISSYNEQFF. Full variable domain (missing parts from reference TRBV7-2 and TRBJ2-1): GAGVSQSPSNKVTEKGKDVELRCDPISGHTALYWYRQSLGQGLEFLIYFQGNSAPDKSGLPSDRFSAERTGGSVSTLTIQRTQQEDSAVYLCASSLTSGGISSYNEQFFGPGTRLTVL.

Worth noting for this clonotype: At one end, the junction sequence differs from germline, possibly due to a read error. The chain is built from TRBV7-9 and TRBJ2-7; unclear D gene. There are 14 residues in the CDR3. Looked up from germline, CDR1 is SEHNR and CDR2 is FQNEAQ (reference sequence). CDR3 nucleotides: TGTGCCAGCAGCTTATTGGCCAGGTACTACGAGAAGTACTTC. Translation gives CASSLLARYYEKYF. Full variable domain (missing parts from reference TRBV7-9 and TRBJ2-7): DTGVSQNPRHKITKRGQNVTFRCDPISEHNRLYWYRQTLGQGPEFLTYFQNEAQLEKSRLLSDRFSAERPKGSFSTLEIQRTEQGDSAMYLCASSLLARYYEKYFGPGTRLTVT.

This clonotype has only a few counts. The chain recombines TRBV24-1 with TRBJ1-1; 9 bases match TRBD1. Trimming took 3 bases from V and 7 from J; bases not matched to a gene: 2. Germline-derived CDR1 and CDR2 are KGHDR and SFDVKD. The CDR3 totals 13 residues. The chain's CDR3 is CATSDTGGGEAFF. CDR3 bases: TGTGCCACCAGTGATACAGGGGGCGGTGAAGCTTTCTTT.

V is TRBV6-1 and J is TRBJ1-4; TRBD1 matches at 10 bases. This CDR3 is 15 amino acids long. CDR1 and CDR2 (germline): MNHNS, SASEGT. J gave up 8 bases and V 2 bases, and 5 bases lay outside the gene matches. The CDR3 DNA sequence: TGTGCCAGCAGTGAACTTCGGACAGGGGGGGAAAAACTGTTTTTT. Protein sequence: CASSELRTGGEKLFF.

The CDR3 DNA follows: TGTGCCAGCAGTGACGCGGCCGGCGGGGACTATGGCTACACCTTC. Encoded protein: CASSDAAGGDYGYTF. The chain couples TRBV6-1 to TRBJ1-2; D is unresolved. There are 15 residues in the CDR3. V lost 3 bases, J lost 3 bases, and 14 bases lay in between. Germline-derived CDR1 and CDR2 are MNHNS and SASEGT.

V usage is TRBV6-1 and J usage is TRBJ2-7; D possibly corresponds to TRBD1 (6 bases). Per the germline V gene, CDR1 is MNHNS and CDR2 is SASEGT. The CDR3 extends over 15 amino acids. Deletions cut 6 bases from V and 1 base from J, with 16 bases between. The CDR3 protein is CASSRTRTVSYEQYF. The CDR3 DNA reads as TGTGCCAGCAGCCGAACCCGGACAGTTTCCTACGAGCAGTACTTC.

The chain couples TRBV7-3 to TRBJ1-1; a weak D match, TRBD1 (5 bases). Germline CDR1 reads SGHTA; CDR2 reads FQGTGA. The CDR3 runs to 15 residues. Trimming took 5 bases from V and 1 from J, leaving 14 bases between them. The CDR3 DNA sequence: TGTGCCAGCAGCCGGTCGGGGGAGGAGAACACTGAAGCTTTCTTT. Protein product: CASSRSGEENTEAFF. Complete variable domain (other parts from reference TRBV7-3 and TRBJ1-1): GAGVSQTPSNKVTEKGKYVELRCDPISGHTALYWYRQSLGQGPEFLIYFQGTGAADDSGLPNDRFFAVRPEGSVSTLKIQRTERGDSAVYLCASSRSGEENTEAFFGQGTRLTVV.

For this clonotype: Germline and junction disagree at one end, which may indicate a read error. CDR3 loop: CASSLSRTSGYKEPLF. The CDR3 nucleotides are TGTGCCAGCAGCTTATCGCGGACTAGCGGTTACAAGGAGCCGTTATTC. The V and J genes are TRBV11-2 and TRBJ2-1; 10 nucleotides agree with TRBD2. This CDR3 has 16 amino acids. Germline V gene lookup returns CDR1 SGHAT and CDR2 FQNNGV. The whole variable domain, remainder taken from reference TRBV11-2 and TRBJ2-1, is EAGVAQSPRYKIIEKRQSVAFWCNPISGHATLYWYQQILGQGPKLLIQFQNNGVVDDSQLPKDRFSAERLKGVDSTLKIQPAKLEDSAVYLCASSLSRTSGYKEPLFGPGTRLTVL.

Comments on this clonotype: Mismatch with germline at one junction end may stem from a read error. The chain employs TRBV19 and TRBJ2-6; D may correspond to TRBD1 or TRBD2 (5 bases each). The CDR3 consists of 18 residues. The germline gives CDR1 LNHDA, CDR2 SQIVND (reference sequence). CDR3 nucleotide sequence: TGTGCCAGTAGTAGGGGACGGCGGTTTGTGACTGGGGCCAACGGCCTGACTTTC. It encodes CASSRGRRFVTGANGLTF. The full variable domain, rest sourced from reference TRBV19 and TRBJ2-6, is DGGITQSPKYLFRKEGQNVTLSCEQNLNHDAMYWYRQDPGQGLRLIYYSQIVNDFQKGDIAEGYSVSREKKESFPLTVTSAQKNPTAFYLCASSRGRRFVTGANGLTFGAGSRLTVL.

In this sample, this clonotype turned up a few times. CDR3 protein: CASSLLPGYSRYEQYF. DNA of the CDR3: TGTGCCAGCAGCTTATTGCCGGGATACAGTCGCTACGAGCAGTACTTC. The chain couples TRBV11-2 to TRBJ2-7, with D possibly being TRBD2 (5 bases). V lost 2 bases and J 3 bases, leaving 17 bases between the germline ends. This CDR3 region has 16 residues. Germline values: CDR1 SGHAT, CDR2 FQNNGV.

The V call is TRBV9, the J call TRBJ2-5, with 7 bases identical to TRBD2. The CDR3 is 14 residues long. Trimming at V came to 6 bases and at J to 6 bases, leaving 11 bases not matched to a gene. Germline assignment: CDR1 SGDLS and CDR2 YYNGEE. CDR3 nucleotides: TGTGCCAGCAACTCTCGGGGGGAACAAAAGACCCAGTACTTC. It is translated as CASNSRGEQKTQYF.

This clonotype was seen more than once but under ten times. The chain links TRBV7-9 to TRBJ2-1; 9 bases align to TRBD2. CDR1 is SEHNR and CDR2 is FQNEAQ in the germline V gene (reference sequence). V lost 2 bases and J lost 13; bases outside the gene matches: 9. This CDR3 contains 14 residues. CDR3 in DNA: TGTGCCAGCAGCTTATACCCTAGCGGGGTCGAACAGTTCTTC. This sequence encodes CASSLYPSGVEQFF.

The genes are TRBV29-1 and TRBJ2-7, with a weak D call TRBD2 (5 bases). The CDR3 covers 16 residues. The germline gives CDR1 SQVTM, CDR2 ANQGSEA. V lost 2 bases and J 2 bases, leaving 19 bases between the germline ends. CDR3 coding DNA: TGCAGCGTTGAAAGGGAGTGGAAAGGGTCGGCCTACGAGCAGTACTTC. Its translation is CSVEREWKGSAYEQYF.

The chain joins TRBV19 to TRBJ2-1; 10 nucleotides agree with TRBD2. The germline V gene has CDR1 LNHDA and CDR2 SQIVND (reference sequence). Losses at the gene ends were 4 bases for V and 7 bases for J; bases not matched to a gene: 22. This CDR3 spans 20 amino acids. This CDR3 is CASSTGVWLAGARRGNEQFF. Here the CDR3 DNA reads TGTGCCAGTAGTACGGGGGTGTGGCTAGCGGGAGCCAGGAGAGGTAATGAGCAGTTCTTC.